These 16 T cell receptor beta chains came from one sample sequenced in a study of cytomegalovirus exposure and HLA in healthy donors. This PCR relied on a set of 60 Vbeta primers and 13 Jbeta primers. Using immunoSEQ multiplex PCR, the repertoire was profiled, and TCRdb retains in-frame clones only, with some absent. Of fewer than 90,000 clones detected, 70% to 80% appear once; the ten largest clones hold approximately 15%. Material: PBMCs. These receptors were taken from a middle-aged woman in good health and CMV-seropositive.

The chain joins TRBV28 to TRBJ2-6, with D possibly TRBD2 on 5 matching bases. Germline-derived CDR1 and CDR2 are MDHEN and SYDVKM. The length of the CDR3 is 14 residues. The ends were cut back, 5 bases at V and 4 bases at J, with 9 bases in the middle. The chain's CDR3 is CASSPPGGANVLTF. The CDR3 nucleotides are TGTGCCAGCAGTCCTCCGGGGGGGGCCAACGTCCTGACTTTC.

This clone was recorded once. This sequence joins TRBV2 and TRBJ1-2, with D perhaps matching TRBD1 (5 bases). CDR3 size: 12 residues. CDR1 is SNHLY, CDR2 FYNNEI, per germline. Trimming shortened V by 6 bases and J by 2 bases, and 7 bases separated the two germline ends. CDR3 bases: TGTGCCAGCAGCAGACAGAACTATGGCTACACCTTC. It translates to CASSRQNYGYTF.

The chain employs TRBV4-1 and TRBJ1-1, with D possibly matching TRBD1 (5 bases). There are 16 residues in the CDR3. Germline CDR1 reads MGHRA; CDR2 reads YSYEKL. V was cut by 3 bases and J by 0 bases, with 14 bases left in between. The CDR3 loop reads CASSHPFKDMNTEAFF. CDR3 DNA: TGCGCCAGCAGCCACCCCTTTAAGGACATGAACACTGAAGCTTTCTTT.

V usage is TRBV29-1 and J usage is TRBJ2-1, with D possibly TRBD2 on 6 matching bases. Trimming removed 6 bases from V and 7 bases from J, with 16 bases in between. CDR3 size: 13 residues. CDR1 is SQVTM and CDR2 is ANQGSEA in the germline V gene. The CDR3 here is CSVRGNRGNEQFF. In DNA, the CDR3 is TGCAGCGTGCGGGGTAACCGTGGGAATGAGCAGTTCTTC.

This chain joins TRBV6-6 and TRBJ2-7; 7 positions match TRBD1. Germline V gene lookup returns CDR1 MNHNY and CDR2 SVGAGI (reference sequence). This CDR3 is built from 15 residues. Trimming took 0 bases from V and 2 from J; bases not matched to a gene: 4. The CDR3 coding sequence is TGTGCCAGCAGTTACTCGAGACAGGGAACCTACGAGCAGTACTTC. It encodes CASSYSRQGTYEQYF.

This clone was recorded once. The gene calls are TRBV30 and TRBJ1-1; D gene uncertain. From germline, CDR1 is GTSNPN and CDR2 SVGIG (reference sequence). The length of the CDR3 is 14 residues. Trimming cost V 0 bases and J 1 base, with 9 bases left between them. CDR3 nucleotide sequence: TGTGCCTGGAGTGTAAACCGACAGAACACTGAAGCTTTCTTT. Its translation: CAWSVNRQNTEAFF.

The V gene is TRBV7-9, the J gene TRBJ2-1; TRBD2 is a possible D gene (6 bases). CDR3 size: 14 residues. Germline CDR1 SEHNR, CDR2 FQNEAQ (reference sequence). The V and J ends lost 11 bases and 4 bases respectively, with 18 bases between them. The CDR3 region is CARGIPGEYNEQFF. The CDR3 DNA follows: TGTGCCCGAGGTATCCCGGGAGAATACAATGAGCAGTTCTTC.

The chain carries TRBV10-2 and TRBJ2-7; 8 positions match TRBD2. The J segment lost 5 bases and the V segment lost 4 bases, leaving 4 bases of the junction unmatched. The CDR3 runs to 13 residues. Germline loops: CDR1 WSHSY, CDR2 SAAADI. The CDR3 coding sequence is TGCGCCAGCAGTGTCGGGAGGGGGGACGAGCAGTACTTC. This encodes CASSVGRGDEQYF.

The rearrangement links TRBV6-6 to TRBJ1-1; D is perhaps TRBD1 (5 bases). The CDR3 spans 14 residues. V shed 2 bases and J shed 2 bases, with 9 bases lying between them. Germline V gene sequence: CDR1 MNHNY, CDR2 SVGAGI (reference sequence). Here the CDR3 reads CASSYGGLNTEAFF. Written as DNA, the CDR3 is TGTGCCAGCAGTTACGGGGGACTTAACACTGAAGCTTTCTTT.

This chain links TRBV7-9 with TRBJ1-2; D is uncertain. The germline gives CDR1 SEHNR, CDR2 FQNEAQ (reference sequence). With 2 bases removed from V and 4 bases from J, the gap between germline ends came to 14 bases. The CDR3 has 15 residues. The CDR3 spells CASSLKSPTLYGYTF. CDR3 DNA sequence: TGTGCCAGCAGCTTAAAATCACCTACCCTCTATGGCTACACCTTC.

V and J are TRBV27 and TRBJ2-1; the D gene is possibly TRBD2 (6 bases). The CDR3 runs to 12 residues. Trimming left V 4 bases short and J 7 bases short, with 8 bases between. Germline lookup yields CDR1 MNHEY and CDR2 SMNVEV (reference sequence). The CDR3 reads CASSYGGNEQFF. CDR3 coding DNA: TGTGCCAGCAGTTACGGGGGTAATGAGCAGTTCTTC.

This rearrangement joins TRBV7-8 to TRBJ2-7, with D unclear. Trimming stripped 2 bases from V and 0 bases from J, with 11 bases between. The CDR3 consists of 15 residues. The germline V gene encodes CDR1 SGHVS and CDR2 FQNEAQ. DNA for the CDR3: TGTGCCAGCAGCTTAAGTCTAGTAAGCTCCTACGAGCAGTACTTC. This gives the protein CASSLSLVSSYEQYF.

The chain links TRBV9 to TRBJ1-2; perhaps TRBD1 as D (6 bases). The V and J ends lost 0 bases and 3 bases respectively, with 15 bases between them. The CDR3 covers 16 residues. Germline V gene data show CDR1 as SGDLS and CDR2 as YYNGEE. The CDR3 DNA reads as TGTGCCAGCAGCGTAGAGGCAGGGGATTTAGACTATGGCTACACCTTC. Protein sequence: CASSVEAGDLDYGYTF.

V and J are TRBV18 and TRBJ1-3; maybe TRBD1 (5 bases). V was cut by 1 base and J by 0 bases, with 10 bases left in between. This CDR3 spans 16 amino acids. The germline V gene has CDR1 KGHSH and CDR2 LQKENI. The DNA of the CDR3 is TGTGCCAGCTCACCACTACAGGATCCCTCTGGAAACACCATATATTTT. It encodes CASSPLQDPSGNTIYF.

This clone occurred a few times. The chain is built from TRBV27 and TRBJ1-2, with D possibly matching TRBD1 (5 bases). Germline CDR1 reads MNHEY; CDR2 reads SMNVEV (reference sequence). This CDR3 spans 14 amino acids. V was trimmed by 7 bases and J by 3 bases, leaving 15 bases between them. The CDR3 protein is CASTRTHSDYGYTF. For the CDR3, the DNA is TGTGCCAGCACCCGGACACACAGTGACTATGGCTACACCTTC.

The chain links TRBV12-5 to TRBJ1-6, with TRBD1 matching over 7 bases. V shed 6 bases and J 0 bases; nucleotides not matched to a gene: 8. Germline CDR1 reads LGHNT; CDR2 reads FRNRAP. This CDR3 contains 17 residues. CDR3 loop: CASGQDRSSSYNSPLHF. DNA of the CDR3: TGTGCTAGTGGCCAGGACAGGTCGAGCTCCTATAATTCACCCCTCCACTTT.